This TCR beta chain was recorded in a study of human T cells and chemical hapten exposure. This CDR3 is built from 14 residues. V lost 0 bases to trimming and J lost 5 bases, with 11 bases between them. Per the germline V gene, CDR1 is SEHNR and CDR2 is FQNEAQ (reference sequence). As concerns this clonotype: Antigen specificity is unknown.

TCRdb ran MiXCR on the RACE reads and lists one entry per CDR3 protein. The sample lists 150,000 or so distinct CDR3 sequences, more than 12% occurring once. Time point denoted: patch test 1, 2 weeks after DPC sensitization. The treatment: therapeutic diphenylcyclopropenone sensitization with weekly scalp DPC. Staff drew blood before applying each patch test. Unfractionated whole blood was the source from which total RNA was extracted. Study-level points and caveats: Expanded TCR counts at PT1 were positively correlated with the patch test score.

The sequencing here drew on whole blood, taken in connection with sensitization to the hapten diphenylcyclopropenone (DPC). The chain recombines TRBV7-9 with TRBJ2-7; D gene uncertain. The source is a woman aged 25 to 39 with alopecia areata. Some clones in this sample may be carry-over from other donors' samples. This chain's CDR3 is CASSLAWGPNEQYF. CDR3 coding DNA: TGTGCCAGCAGCTTAGCGTGGGGTCCTAACGAGCAGTACTTC.